This T cell receptor (beta chain) was documented in a study of blood T cell repertoires in COVID-19. Study-wide background: Both acute and convalescent COVID-19 samples were obtained from the United States, Italy and Spain. Sample material is recorded as cDNA or gDNA derived from T cells, B-cell-depleted T cells, or PBMCs.

In its sample, this clone was seen a few times. Here immunoSEQ multiplex PCR was the method, and the copy in TCRdb shows in-frame clones only, minus some. The data contain about 110,000 clones, 80% to 90% of them singletons. This TCR was sampled from a human donor in a cohort sampled during active COVID-19. Sequenced: peripheral blood.

CDR3 loop: CASSYQRGGPGRDTQYF. CDR3 DNA: TGTGCCAGCAGTTACCAGCGGGGGGGCCCTGGACGTGATACGCAGTATTTT. This chain connects TRBV6-2 or TRBV6-3 to TRBJ2-3; 10 bases match TRBD2. The V segment lost 2 bases and the J segment 6 bases; nucleotides outside the gene matches: 11. Germline V gene lookup returns CDR1 MNHEY and CDR2 SVGEGT. CDR3 length: 17 amino acids.